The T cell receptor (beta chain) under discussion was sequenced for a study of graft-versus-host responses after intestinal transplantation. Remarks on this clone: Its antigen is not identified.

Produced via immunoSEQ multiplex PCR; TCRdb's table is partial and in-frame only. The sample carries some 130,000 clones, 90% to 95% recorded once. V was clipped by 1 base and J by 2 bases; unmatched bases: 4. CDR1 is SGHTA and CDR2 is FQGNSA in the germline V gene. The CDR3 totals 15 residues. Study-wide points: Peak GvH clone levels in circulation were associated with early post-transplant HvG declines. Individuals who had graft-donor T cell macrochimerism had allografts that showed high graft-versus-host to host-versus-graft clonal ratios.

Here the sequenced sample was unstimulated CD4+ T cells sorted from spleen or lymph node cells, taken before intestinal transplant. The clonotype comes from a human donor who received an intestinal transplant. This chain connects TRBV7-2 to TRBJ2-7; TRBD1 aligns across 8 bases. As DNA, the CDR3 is TGTGCCAGCAGCTTAGAACCGACAGGGGCCTACGAGCAGTACTTC. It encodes CASSLEPTGAYEQYF.